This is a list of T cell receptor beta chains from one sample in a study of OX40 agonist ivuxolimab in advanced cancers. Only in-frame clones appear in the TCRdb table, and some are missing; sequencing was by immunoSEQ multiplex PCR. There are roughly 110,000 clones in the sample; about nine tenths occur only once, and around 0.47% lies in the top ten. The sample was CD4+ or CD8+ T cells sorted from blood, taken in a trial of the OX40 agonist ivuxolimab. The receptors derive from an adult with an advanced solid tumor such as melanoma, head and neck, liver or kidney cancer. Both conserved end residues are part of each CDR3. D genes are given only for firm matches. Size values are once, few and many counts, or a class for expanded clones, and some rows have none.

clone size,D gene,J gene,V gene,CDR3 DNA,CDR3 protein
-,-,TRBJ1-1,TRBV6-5,TGTGCCACCAAACGGGAACTATTCAGTGAAGCTTTCTTT,CATKRELFSEAFF
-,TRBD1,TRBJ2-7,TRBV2,TGTGCCAGCAGCGCCCGAGACAGGGGCGAGCAGTACTTC,CASSARDRGEQYF
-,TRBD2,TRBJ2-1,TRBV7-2,TGTGCCAGCAGCCTTAGCGGGGCGGCCTACAATGAGCAGTTCTTC,CASSLSGAAYNEQFF
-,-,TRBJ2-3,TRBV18,TGTGCCAGCTCACCACCGGCAGGCCAGGATACGCAGTATTTT,CASSPPAGQDTQYF
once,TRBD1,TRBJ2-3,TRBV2,TGTGCCAGCAGTCCGATGGACAGGGGTAACACAGATACGCAGTATTTT,CASSPMDRGNTDTQYF
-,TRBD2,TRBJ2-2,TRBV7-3,TGTGCCAGCAGCCCGCGGACGGGGGGGACTTCGCGCGGGGAGCTGTTTTTT,CASSPRTGGTSRGELFF
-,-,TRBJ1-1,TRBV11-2,TGTGCCAGCAGCTCAACCGGGCTTGAAGCTTTCTTT,CASSSTGLEAFF
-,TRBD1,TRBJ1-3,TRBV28,TGTGCCAGCAGGGACAGGGCTTCTGGAAACACCATATATTTT,CASRDRASGNTIYF
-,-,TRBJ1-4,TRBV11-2,TGTGCCAGCAGCTTCCCGACAGGACGGGAAAAACTGTTTTTT,CASSFPTGREKLFF
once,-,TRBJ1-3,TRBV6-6,TGTGCCAGCAGTTACTCCCCAGGGTCTGGAAACACCATATATTTT,CASSYSPGSGNTIYF
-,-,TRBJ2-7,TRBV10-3,TGCGCCATCAGTGACCCTCGACAGTCCCCCTACGAGCAGTACTTC,CAISDPRQSPYEQYF
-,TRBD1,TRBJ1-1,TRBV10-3,TGTGCCATCAGCCTCGGGACAGGGGGTGAAGCTTTCTTT,CAISLGTGGEAFF
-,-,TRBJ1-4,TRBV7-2,TGTGCCAGCAGCTCCCAGGGATTTGCTAATGAAAAACTGTTTTTT,CASSSQGFANEKLFF
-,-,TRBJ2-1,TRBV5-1,TGCGCCAGCAGCTTGGTCCCAGGGATGAGCTCCTACAATGAGCAGTTCTTC,CASSLVPGMSSYNEQFF
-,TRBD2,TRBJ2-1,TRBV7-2,TGTGCCAGCAGCCCCGGGACTAGCGGGGCCAATGAGCAGTTCTTC,CASSPGTSGANEQFF
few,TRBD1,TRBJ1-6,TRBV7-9,TGTGCCAGCAGCCCACGACAGGGAAGTAATTCACCCCTCCACTTT,CASSPRQGSNSPLHF
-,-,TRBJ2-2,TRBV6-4,TGTGCCAGCAGTACCGGACAAGCGAACACCGGGGAGCTGTTTTTT,CASSTGQANTGELFF
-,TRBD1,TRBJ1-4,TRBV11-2,TGTGCCAGCAGCTTACAAGGGACAGGGGGTGGTGAAAAACTGTTTTTT,CASSLQGTGGGEKLFF
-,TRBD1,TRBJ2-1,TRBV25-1,TGTGCCAGCAGTGAAACAGGGGGCGCCTACAATGAGCAGTTCTTC,CASSETGGAYNEQFF
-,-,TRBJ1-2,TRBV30,TGTGCCTGGAGTGTAGTCGGCTACACCTTC,CAWSVVGYTF
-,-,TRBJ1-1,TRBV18,TGTGCCAGCTCGTCGCAAGAAGCCACTCTTTCGAACACTGAAGCTTTCTTT,CASSSQEATLSNTEAFF
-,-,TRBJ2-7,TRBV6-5,TGTGCCAGCAGTCGTCACACGTCCTACGAGCAGTACTTC,CASSRHTSYEQYF
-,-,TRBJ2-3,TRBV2,TGTGCCAGCAAAGGAGGGGGCGATACGCAGTATTTT,CASKGGGDTQYF
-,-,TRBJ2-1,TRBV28,TGTGCCAGCAGTTTGGGTACTAGGTGGCAGTTCTTC,CASSLGTRWQFF
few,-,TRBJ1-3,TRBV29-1,TGCAGCGTTGAACAGAGCTCTGGAAACACCATATATTTT,CSVEQSSGNTIYF
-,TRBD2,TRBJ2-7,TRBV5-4,TGTGCCAGCAGCTTACTAGCGGGGGGCGCCTACGAGCAGTACTTC,CASSLLAGGAYEQYF
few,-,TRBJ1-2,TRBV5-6,TGTGCCAGCAGATCCGCAGGGGCTAACTATGGCTACACCTTC,CASRSAGANYGYTF
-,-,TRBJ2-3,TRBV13,TGTGCCAGCACAAGCACAGATACGCAGTATTTT,CASTSTDTQYF
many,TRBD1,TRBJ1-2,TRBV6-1,TGTGCCAGCAGAGGAGGGACAGGGTATGGCTACACCTTC,CASRGGTGYGYTF
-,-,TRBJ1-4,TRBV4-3,TGCGCCAGCAGCCAAGGGGAGTTGAAACTGTTTTTT,CASSQGELKLFF
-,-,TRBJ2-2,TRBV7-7,TGTGCCAGCAGCTTAGTAGAGATTGGCGGGGAGCTGTTTTTT,CASSLVEIGGELFF
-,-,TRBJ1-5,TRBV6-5,TGTGCCAGCAGTTACTCACAGACCGATCAGCCCCAGCATTTT,CASSYSQTDQPQHF
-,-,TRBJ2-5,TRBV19,TGTGCCAGTAGAAGGGGCCTGGGGGAGACCCAGTACTTC,CASRRGLGETQYF
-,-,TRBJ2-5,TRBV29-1,TGCAGCGTTGAAGTTTCGAGGACCTCCCAGTACTTC,CSVEVSRTSQYF
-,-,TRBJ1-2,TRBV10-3,TGTGCCATCAGGGGAACTAACTATGGCTACACCTTC,CAIRGTNYGYTF